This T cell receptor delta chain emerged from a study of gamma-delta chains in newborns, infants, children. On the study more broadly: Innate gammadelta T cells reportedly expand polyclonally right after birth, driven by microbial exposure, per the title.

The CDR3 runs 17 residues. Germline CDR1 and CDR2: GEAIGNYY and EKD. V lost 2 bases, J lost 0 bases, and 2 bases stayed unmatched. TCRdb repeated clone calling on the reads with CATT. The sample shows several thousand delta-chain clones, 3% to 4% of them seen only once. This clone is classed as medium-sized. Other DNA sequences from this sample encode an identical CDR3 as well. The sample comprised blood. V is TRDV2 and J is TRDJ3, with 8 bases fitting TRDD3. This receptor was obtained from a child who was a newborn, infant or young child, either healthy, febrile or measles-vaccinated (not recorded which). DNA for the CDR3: TGTGCCTGTGACAGTACTGGGGGCTCCTGGGACACCCGACAGATGTTTTTC. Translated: CACDSTGGSWDTRQMFF.